This T cell receptor (beta chain) comes out of a study of blood T cell repertoires in COVID-19. Study-level information: Acute and convalescent COVID-19 samples came from the United States, Italy and Spain.

In the original workflow: Reference gene primer amplification in the assay estimated nucleated cell counts. Measured with immunoSEQ multiplex PCR; TCRdb has only the in-frame clones, and not every one. D and trimming come from the DNA, and the V and J calls and clone size come from that table. The table lists about 62,000 clones, under 85% of them singletons. The germline V gene has CDR1 KGHSH and CDR2 LQKENI. The CDR3 covers 13 residues. V shed 4 bases, J shed 8 bases, and the junction held 3 bases outside the gene matches. The chain joins TRBV18 to TRBJ1-2; the match to TRBD1 covers 11 bases. Material: peripheral blood. The TCR was taken from a woman between 50 and 59 years old with active or convalescent COVID-19. The CDR3 region is CASSQDRGPGYTF. Written as DNA, the CDR3 is TGTGCCAGCTCACAGGACAGGGGGCCCGGCTACACCTTC.